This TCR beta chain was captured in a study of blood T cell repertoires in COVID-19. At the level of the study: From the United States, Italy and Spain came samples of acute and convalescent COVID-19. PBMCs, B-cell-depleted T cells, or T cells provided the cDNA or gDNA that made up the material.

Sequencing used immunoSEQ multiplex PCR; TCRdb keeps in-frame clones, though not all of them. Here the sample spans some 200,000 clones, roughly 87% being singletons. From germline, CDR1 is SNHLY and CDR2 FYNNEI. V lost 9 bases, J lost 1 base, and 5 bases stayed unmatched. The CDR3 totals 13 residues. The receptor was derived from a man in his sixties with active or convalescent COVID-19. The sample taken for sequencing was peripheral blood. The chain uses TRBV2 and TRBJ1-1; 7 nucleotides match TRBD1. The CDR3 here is CARLRDRNTEAFF. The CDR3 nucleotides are TGTGCCAGACTTAGGGACAGGAACACTGAAGCTTTCTTT.